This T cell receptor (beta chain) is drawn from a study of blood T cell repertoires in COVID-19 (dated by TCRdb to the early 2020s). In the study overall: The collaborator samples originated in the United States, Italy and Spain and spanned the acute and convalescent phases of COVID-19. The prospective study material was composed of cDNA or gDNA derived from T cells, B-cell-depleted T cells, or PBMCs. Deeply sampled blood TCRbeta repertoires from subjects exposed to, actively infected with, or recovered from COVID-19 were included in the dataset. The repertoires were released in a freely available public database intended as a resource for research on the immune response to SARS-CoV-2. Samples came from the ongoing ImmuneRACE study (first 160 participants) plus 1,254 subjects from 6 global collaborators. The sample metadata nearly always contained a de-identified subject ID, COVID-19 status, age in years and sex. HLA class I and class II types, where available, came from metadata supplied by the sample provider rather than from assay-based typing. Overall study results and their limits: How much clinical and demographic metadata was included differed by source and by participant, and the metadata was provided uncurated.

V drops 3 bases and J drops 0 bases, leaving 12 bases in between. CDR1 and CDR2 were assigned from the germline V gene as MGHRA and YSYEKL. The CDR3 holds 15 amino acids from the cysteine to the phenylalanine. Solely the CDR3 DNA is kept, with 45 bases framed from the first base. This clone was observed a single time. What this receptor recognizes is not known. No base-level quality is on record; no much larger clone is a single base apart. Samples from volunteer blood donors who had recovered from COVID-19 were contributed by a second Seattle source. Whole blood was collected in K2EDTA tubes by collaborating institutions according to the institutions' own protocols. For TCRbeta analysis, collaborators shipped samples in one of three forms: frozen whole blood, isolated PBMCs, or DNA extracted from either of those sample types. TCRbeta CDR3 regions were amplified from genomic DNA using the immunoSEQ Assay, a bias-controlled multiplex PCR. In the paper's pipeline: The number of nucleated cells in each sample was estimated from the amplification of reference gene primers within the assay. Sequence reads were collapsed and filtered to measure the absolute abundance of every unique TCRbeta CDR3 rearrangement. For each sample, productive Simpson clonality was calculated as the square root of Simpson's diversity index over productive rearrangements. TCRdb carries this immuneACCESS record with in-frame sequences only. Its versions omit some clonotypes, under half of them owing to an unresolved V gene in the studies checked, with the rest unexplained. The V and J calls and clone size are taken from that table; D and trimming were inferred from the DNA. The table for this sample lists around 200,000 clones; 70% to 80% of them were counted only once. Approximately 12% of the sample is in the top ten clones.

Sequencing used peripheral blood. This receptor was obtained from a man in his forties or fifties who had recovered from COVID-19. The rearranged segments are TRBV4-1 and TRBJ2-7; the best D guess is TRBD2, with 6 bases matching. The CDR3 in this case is CASSQGDWVSYEQYF. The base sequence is TGCGCCAGCAGCCAGGGGGACTGGGTCTCCTACGAGCAGTACTTC.